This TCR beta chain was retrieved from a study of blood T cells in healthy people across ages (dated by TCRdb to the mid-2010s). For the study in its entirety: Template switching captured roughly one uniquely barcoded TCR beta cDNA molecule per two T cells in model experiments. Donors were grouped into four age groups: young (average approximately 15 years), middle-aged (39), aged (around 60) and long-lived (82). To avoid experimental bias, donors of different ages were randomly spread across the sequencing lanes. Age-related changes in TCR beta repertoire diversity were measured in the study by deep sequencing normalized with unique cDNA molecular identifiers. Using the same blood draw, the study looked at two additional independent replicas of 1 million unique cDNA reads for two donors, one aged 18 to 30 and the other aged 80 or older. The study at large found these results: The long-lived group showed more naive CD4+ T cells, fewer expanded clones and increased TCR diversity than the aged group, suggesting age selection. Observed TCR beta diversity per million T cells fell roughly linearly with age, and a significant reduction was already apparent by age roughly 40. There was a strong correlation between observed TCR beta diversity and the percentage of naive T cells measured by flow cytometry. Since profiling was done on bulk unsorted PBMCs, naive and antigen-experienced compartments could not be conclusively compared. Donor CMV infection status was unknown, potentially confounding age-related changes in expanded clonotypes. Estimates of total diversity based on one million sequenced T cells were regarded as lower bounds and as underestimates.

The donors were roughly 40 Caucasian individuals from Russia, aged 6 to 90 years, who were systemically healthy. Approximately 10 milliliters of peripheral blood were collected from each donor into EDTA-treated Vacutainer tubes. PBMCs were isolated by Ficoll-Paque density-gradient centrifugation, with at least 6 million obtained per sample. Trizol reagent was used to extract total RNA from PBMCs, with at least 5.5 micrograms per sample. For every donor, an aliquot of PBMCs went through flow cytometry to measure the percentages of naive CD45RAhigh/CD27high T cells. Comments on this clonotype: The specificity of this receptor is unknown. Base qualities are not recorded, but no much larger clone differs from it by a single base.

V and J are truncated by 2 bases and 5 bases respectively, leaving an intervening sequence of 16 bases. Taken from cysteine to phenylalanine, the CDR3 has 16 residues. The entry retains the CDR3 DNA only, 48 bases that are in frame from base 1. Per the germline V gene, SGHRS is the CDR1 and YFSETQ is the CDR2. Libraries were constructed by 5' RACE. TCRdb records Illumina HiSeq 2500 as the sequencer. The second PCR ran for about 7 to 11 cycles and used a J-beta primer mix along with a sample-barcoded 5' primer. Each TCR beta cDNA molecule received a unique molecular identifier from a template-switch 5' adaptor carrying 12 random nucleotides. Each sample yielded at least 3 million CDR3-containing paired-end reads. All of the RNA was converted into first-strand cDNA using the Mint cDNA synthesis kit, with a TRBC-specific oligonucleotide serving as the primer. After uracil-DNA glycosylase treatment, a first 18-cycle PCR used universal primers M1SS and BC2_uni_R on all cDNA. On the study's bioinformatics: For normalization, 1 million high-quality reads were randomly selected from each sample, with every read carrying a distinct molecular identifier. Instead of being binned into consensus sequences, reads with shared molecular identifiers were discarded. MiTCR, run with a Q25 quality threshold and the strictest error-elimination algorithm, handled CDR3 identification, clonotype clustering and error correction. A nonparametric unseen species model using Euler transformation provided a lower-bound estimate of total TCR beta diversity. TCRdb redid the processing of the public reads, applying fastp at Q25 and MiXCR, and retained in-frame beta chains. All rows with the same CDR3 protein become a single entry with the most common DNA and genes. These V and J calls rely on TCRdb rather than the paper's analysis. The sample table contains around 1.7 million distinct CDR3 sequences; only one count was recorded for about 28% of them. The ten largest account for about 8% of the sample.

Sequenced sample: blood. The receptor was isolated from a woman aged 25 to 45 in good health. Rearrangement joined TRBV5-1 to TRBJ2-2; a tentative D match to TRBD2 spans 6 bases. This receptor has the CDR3 CASSFRIGGGTGELFF. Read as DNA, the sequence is TGCGCCAGCAGCTTTCGCATCGGAGGAGGGACCGGGGAGCTGTTTTTT.